Each of the 25 T cell receptor beta chains below was sequenced from the same sample in a study of PD-1 blockade in classical Hodgkin lymphoma. As for time point: cycle 4 day 1 (C4D1), after 6 weeks of nivolumab. Following autologous stem cell transplantation, relapse occurred in every patient, and exposure to brentuximab vedotin varied. Profiled with immunoSEQ multiplex PCR; TCRdb holds only in-frame clones, not every one. Here the sample spans about 93,000 clones, about three quarters being singletons. Sequences were derived from peripheral blood mononuclear cells (PBMCs), sampled before the fourth cycle of nivolumab. These receptors originate from a human donor with classical Hodgkin lymphoma.

V is TRBV7-3 and J is TRBJ2-1; possible D gene TRBD2, 5 bases. The CDR3 consists of 16 residues. The germline V gene encodes CDR1 SGHTA and CDR2 FQGTGA. The V end lost 1 base, the J end lost 0 bases, and 10 bases lay between the germline ends. This chain's CDR3 is CASSLNGVSSYNEQFF. DNA for the CDR3: TGTGCCAGCAGCTTAAACGGGGTAAGCTCCTACAATGAGCAGTTCTTC.

The rearrangement links TRBV5-1 to TRBJ2-7; the match to TRBD2 covers 8 bases. Germline V gives CDR1 SGHRS, CDR2 YFSETQ. After removal of 4 bases from V and 3 bases from J, the junction contained 9 bases not matched to a gene. This CDR3 is 15 amino acids long. The CDR3 here is CASSLWAGGHYEQYF. DNA for the CDR3: TGCGCCAGCAGCCTGTGGGCGGGAGGCCACTACGAGCAGTACTTC.

The chain uses TRBV7-2 and TRBJ1-4, with D tentatively TRBD1 (6 bases). In germline, CDR1 is SGHTA, CDR2 FQGNSA. The V gene lost 0 bases and the J gene lost 4 bases, with 9 bases spanning the gap. The CDR3 extends over 15 amino acids. Here the CDR3 DNA reads TGTGCCAGCAGCTTAGCCGGGACAAATAATGAAAAACTGTTTTTT. Its protein product is CASSLAGTNNEKLFF.

V is TRBV6-1 and J is TRBJ1-1, with 9 bases that match TRBD1. There are 12 residues in the CDR3. The germline V gene has CDR1 MNHNS and CDR2 SASEGT. V was clipped by 7 bases and J by 6 bases; unmatched bases: 3. The CDR3 bases are TGTGCCAGCAAGAGACAGGGGGCTGAAGCTTTCTTT. Translation: CASKRQGAEAFF.

V usage is TRBV5-4 and J usage is TRBJ2-2; D is uncertain. The CDR3 is made up of 15 amino acids. V lost 0 bases and J lost 2, with 8 bases in between. Germline V gives CDR1 SGHNT, CDR2 YYREEE (reference sequence). CDR3 residues: CASSLGAVNTGELFF. The CDR3 DNA sequence: TGTGCCAGCAGCTTGGGCGCAGTCAACACCGGGGAGCTGTTTTTT.

The genes are TRBV7-2 and TRBJ2-1; D not resolved. The CDR3 contains 14 residues. Between the trimmed V and J ends, which lost 1 base and 11 bases, there was a span of 15 bases. Germline V lookup: CDR1 SGHTA, CDR2 FQGNSA. This CDR3 is CASSLDLRNLKQFF. As DNA, the CDR3 is TGTGCCAGCAGCTTAGACCTACGGAACCTGAAGCAGTTCTTC. Complete variable domain (other parts from reference TRBV7-2 and TRBJ2-1): GAGVSQSPSNKVTEKGKDVELRCDPISGHTALYWYRQSLGQGLEFLIYFQGNSAPDKSGLPSDRFSAERTGGSVSTLTIQRTQQEDSAVYLCASSLDLRNLKQFFGPGTRLTVL.

The chain employs TRBV7-3 and TRBJ2-7, with 11 bases that match TRBD2. CDR1 and CDR2 from the germline V gene are SGHTA and FQGTGA. This CDR3 has 14 residues. V lost 4 bases and J lost 3; bases outside the gene matches: 2. The CDR3 coding sequence is TGTGCCAGCAGCTCTAGCGGGGGGTACTACGAGCAGTACTTC. Translating it yields CASSSSGGYYEQYF.

The chain combines TRBV6-5 with TRBJ2-5; the D gene is possibly TRBD1 (5 bases). The CDR3 sequence is 15 residues long. V was clipped by 0 bases and J by 5 bases, with 13 bases between them. Germline CDR1 MNHEY, CDR2 SVGAGI. The chain's CDR3 is CASSYSGATWETQYF. The CDR3 nucleotides read TGTGCCAGCAGTTACTCTGGGGCAACGTGGGAGACCCAGTACTTC.

V is TRBV6-5 and J is TRBJ2-5; no definite D call. V lost 0 bases and J lost 0, with 5 bases in between. This CDR3 contains 14 residues. Germline V gives CDR1 MNHEY, CDR2 SVGAGI. This chain's CDR3 is CASSYSGNQETQYF. The CDR3 DNA reads TGTGCCAGCAGTTACTCGGGAAACCAAGAGACCCAGTACTTC.

The V gene is TRBV19, the J gene TRBJ2-5; 8 bases map to TRBD2. The CDR3 covers 13 residues. The V and J ends lost 4 bases and 5 bases, in that order; junction bases with no gene match: 3. The germline gives CDR1 LNHDA, CDR2 SQIVND (reference sequence). CDR3 in DNA: TGTGCCAGTAGTACGGGAGGGCCTGAGACCCAGTACTTC. Translated, it gives CASSTGGPETQYF.

The rearrangement uses TRBV7-3 and TRBJ2-5, with D tentatively TRBD1 (5 bases). The V end lost 10 bases, the J end lost 4 bases, and 19 bases lay between the germline ends. CDR1 SGHTA and CDR2 FQGTGA come from the germline V gene. The CDR3 spans 14 residues. The CDR3 DNA sequence: TGTGCCATCGGCCTCCTGGGGCAGGGAGAGACCCAGTACTTC. Translated, it gives CAIGLLGQGETQYF.

The genes are TRBV29-1 and TRBJ2-7; D is unresolved. CDR3 size: 14 residues. The germline V and J ends were trimmed by 4 bases and 3 bases, with 16 bases remaining between them. Germline V gene sequence: CDR1 SQVTM, CDR2 ANQGSEA. The CDR3 loop reads CSVGMETFHYEQYF. CDR3 nucleotide sequence: TGCAGCGTTGGGATGGAGACCTTCCACTACGAGCAGTACTTC.

The V and J genes are TRBV10-3 and TRBJ1-2; D might be TRBD1 (5 bases). The germline V gene encodes CDR1 ENHRY and CDR2 SYGVKD. V lost 2 bases, J lost 5 bases, and 12 bases lay in between. CDR3 length equals 14 residues. The CDR3 coding sequence is TGTGCCATCAGTGAGACAGGTGTAGAATATGGCTACACCTTC. Protein: CAISETGVEYGYTF.

The chain recombines TRBV7-6 with TRBJ2-3, with D perhaps assigned TRBD1 or TRBD2 (5 bases each). CDR1 SGHVS and CDR2 FNYEAQ come from the germline V gene. The CDR3 spans 17 residues. V was pared by 2 bases and J by 4 bases, with 19 bases between. The CDR3 protein is CASSLFGTGRGADTQYF. In DNA form, the CDR3 reads TGTGCCAGCAGCTTATTCGGGACGGGAAGAGGTGCAGATACGCAGTATTTT.

The V call is TRBV7-2, the J call TRBJ1-2; no clear D gene. This CDR3 is built from 16 residues. Germline CDR1 and CDR2: SGHTA and FQGNSA. Trimming removed 5 bases from V and 6 bases from J, with 22 bases in between. In DNA form, the CDR3 reads TGTGCCAGCAGCCCGTACCACGGTGATCCGAAGGATGGCTACACCTTC. Translated, it gives CASSPYHGDPKDGYTF.

The chain uses TRBV2 and TRBJ2-4; 14 positions agree with TRBD2. Germline trimming cut 5 bases from V and 7 bases from J; bases unmatched to any gene: 13. Looked up from germline, CDR1 is SNHLY and CDR2 is FYNNEI. The CDR3 extends over 18 amino acids. CDR3 DNA sequence: TGTGCCAGCAGTCTTACCCTTCGACTAGCGGGGGGGCCGAACATTCAGTACTTC. Its translation is CASSLTLRLAGGPNIQYF.

This clone was counted between two and nine times. The rearrangement links TRBV7-9 to TRBJ2-3, with D possibly TRBD2 on 5 matching bases. The V and J ends lost 7 bases and 0 bases respectively, with 17 bases between them. The CDR3 has 16 residues. Germline CDR1 reads SEHNR; CDR2 reads FQNEAQ (reference sequence). The chain's CDR3 is CASNKRETTSTDTQYF. As DNA, the CDR3 is TGTGCCAGCAATAAAAGGGAGACAACTAGCACAGATACGCAGTATTTT.

Turning to this clone: At one end, the junction sequence differs from germline, possibly due to a read error. The chain's CDR3 is CSASLALAFHF. Written as DNA, the CDR3 is TGCAGTGCTAGTCTCGCCTTGGCTTTCCATTTT. The chain combines TRBV20-1 with TRBJ1-3, with unresolved D. The CDR3 has 11 residues. Per germline, CDR1 DFQATT and CDR2 SNEGSKA (reference sequence).

The chain links TRBV19 to TRBJ2-2; D tentatively fits TRBD1 or TRBD2 (5 bases each). CDR1 LNHDA and CDR2 SQIVND come from the germline V gene (reference sequence). The CDR3 is made up of 16 amino acids. V gave up 8 bases and J gave up 6 bases, with 22 bases separating them. CDR3 amino acids: CASGSGDPGFAGELFF. The CDR3, as DNA: TGTGCCAGTGGATCCGGGGACCCGGGTTTCGCCGGGGAGCTGTTTTTT.

The chain joins TRBV29-1 to TRBJ1-1, with a weak D call TRBD1 (5 bases). The CDR3 is 14 residues long. Per the germline V gene, CDR1 is SQVTM and CDR2 is ANQGSEA. With 6 bases removed from V and 1 base from J, the gap between germline ends came to 15 bases. In nucleotides, the CDR3 is TGCAGCGTGCTGAGGGGAATAGGGAACACTGAAGCTTTCTTT. Translation: CSVLRGIGNTEAFF. The entire variable domain, with the rest obtained from reference TRBV29-1 and TRBJ1-1, is as follows: SAVISQKPSRDICQRGTSLTIQCQVDSQVTMMFWYRQQPGQSLTLIATANQGSEATYESGFVIDKFPISRPNLTFSTLTVSNMSPEDSSIYLCSVLRGIGNTEAFFGQGTRLTVV.

V gene TRBV19 combines with J gene TRBJ1-3, with D perhaps matching TRBD1 (6 bases). The CDR3 covers 14 residues. Trimming stripped 2 bases from V and 7 bases from J, with 12 bases between. Germline values: CDR1 LNHDA, CDR2 SQIVND (reference sequence). CDR3 region: CASSIQQGGNTIYF. The CDR3, as DNA: TGTGCCAGTAGTATACAACAGGGCGGGAACACCATATATTTT.

The chain's CDR3 is CASSIGGPSSTDTQYF. CDR3 nucleotides: TGTGCCAGTAGTATCGGGGGTCCATCTAGCACAGATACGCAGTATTTT. The chain joins TRBV19 to TRBJ2-3; a weak D match, TRBD2 (6 bases). Germline V gene lookup returns CDR1 LNHDA and CDR2 SQIVND (reference sequence). The CDR3 loop spans 16 amino acids. V shed 3 bases and J shed 0 bases, with 13 bases lying between them.

The J gene is TRBJ2-3, the V gene TRBV19; D may be TRBD2 (6 bases). The V end lost 9 bases, the J end lost 2 bases, and 21 bases lay between the germline ends. The length of the CDR3 is 16 residues. From germline, CDR1 is LNHDA and CDR2 SQIVND (reference sequence). The CDR3 here is CARSLFGGGSTDTQYF. The CDR3 coding sequence is TGTGCCAGAAGCCTTTTCGGGGGAGGTTCCACAGATACGCAGTATTTT. Full variable domain (remainder filled in from reference TRBV19 and TRBJ2-3): DGGITQSPKYLFRKEGQNVTLSCEQNLNHDAMYWYRQDPGQGLRLIYYSQIVNDFQKGDIAEGYSVSREKKESFPLTVTSAQKNPTAFYLCARSLFGGGSTDTQYFGPGTRLTVL.

The CDR3 reads CASSYWGSTNEKLFF. CDR3 sequence (DNA): TGTGCCAGCAGTTACTGGGGGTCAACTAATGAAAAACTGTTTTTT. This chain uses TRBV6-5 with TRBJ1-4; a possible D gene is TRBD1 (5 bases). The germline gives CDR1 MNHEY, CDR2 SVGAGI. V was shortened by 1 base and J by 0 bases, with 6 bases between the two germline ends. The CDR3 totals 15 residues.

V is TRBV6-5 and J is TRBJ1-1; 9 bases agree with TRBD1. The CDR3 has 15 amino acids. J lost 2 bases, V lost 6 bases, and 7 bases had no gene match. The germline gives CDR1 MNHEY, CDR2 SVGAGI. The CDR3 loop is CASRPRTGENTEAFF. As DNA, the CDR3 is TGTGCCAGCAGACCAAGGACAGGGGAAAACACTGAAGCTTTCTTT.